The T cell receptor (beta chain) described here comes from a study of blood T cell repertoires in COVID-19. Assay used: immunoSEQ multiplex PCR; TCRdb lists only in-frame clones, some missing. The sample comprises about 220,000 clones, roughly 80% of which are singletons, and approximately 5% rests with the top ten. The CDR3 is made up of 18 amino acids. CDR1 is MNHEY, CDR2 SVGEGT, per germline. The V and J ends lost 0 bases and 7 bases, in that order; junction bases with no gene match: 16. The J gene is TRBJ1-2, the V gene TRBV6-2 or TRBV6-3, with 8 nucleotides matching TRBD1. The sequence was obtained from a woman between 70 and 85 years old with COVID-19, enrolled during active disease. The sample comprised peripheral blood. CDR3 sequence reads: CASSYSMGQETTGIGYTF. CDR3 DNA sequence: TGTGCCAGCAGTTACTCGATGGGACAGGAGACAACGGGGATTGGCTACACCTTC.